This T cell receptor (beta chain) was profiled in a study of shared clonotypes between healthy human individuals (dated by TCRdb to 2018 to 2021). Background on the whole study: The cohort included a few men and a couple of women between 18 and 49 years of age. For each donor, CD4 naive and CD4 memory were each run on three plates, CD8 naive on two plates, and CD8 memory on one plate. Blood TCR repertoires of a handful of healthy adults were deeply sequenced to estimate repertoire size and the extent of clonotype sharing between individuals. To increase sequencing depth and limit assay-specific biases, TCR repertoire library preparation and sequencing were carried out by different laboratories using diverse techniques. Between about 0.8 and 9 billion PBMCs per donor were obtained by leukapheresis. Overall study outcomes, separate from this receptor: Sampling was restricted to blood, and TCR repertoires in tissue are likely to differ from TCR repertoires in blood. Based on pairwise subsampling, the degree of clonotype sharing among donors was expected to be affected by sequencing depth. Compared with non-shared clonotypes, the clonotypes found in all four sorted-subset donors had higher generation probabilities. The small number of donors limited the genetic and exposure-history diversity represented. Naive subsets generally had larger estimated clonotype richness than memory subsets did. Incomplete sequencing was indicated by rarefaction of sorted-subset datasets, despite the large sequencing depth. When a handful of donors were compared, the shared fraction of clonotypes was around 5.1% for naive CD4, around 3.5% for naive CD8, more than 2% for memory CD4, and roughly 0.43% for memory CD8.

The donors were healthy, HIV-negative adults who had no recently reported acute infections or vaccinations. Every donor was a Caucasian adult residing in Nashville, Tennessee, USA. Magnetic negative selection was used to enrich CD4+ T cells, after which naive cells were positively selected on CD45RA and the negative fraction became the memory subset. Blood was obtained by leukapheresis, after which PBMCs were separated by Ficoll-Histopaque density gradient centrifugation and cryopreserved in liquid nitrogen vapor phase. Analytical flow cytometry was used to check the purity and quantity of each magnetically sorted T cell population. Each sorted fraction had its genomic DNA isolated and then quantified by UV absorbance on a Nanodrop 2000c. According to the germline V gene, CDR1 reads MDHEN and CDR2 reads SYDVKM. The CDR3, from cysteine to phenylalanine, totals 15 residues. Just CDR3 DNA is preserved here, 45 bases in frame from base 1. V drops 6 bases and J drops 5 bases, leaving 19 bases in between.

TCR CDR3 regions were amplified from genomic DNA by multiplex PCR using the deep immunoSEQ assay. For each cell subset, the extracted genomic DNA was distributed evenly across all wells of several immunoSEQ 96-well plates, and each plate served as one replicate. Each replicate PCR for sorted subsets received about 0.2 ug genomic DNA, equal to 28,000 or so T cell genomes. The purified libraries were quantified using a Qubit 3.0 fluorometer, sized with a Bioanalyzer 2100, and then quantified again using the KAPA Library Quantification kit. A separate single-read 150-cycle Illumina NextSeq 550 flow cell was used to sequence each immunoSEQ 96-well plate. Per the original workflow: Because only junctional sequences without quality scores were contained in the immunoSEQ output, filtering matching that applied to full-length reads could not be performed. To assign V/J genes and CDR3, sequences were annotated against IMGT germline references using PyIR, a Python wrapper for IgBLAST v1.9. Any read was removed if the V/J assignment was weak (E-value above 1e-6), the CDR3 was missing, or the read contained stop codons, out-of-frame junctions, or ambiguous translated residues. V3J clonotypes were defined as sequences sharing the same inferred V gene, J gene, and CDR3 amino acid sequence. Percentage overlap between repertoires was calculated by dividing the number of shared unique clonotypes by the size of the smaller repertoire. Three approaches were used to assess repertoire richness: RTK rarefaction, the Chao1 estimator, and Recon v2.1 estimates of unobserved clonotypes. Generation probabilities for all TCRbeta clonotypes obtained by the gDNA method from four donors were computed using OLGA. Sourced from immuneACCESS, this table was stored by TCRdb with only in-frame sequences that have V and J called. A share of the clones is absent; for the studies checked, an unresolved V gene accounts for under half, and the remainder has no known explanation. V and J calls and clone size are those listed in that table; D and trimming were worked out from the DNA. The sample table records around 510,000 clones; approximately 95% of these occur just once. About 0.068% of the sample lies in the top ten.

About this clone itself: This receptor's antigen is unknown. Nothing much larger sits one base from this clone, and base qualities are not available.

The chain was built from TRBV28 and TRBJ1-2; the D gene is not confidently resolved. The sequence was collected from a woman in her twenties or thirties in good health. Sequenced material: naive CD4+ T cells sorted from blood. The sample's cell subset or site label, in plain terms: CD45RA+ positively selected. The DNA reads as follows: TGTGCCAGCAGATCCCGATACGGAACCCTTTATGGCTACACCTTC. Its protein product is CASRSRYGTLYGYTF.